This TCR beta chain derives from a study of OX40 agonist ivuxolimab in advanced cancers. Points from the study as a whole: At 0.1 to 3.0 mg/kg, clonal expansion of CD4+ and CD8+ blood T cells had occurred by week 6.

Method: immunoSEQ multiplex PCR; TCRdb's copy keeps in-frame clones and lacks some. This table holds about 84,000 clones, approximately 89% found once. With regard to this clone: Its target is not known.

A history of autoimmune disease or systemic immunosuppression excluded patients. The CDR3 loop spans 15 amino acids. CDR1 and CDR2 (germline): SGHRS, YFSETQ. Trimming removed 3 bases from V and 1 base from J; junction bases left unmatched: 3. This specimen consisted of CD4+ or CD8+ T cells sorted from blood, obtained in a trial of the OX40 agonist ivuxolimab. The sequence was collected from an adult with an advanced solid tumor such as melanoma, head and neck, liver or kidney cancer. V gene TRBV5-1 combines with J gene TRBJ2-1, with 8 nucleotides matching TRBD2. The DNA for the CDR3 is TGCGCCAGCAGCTCCAGCGGGGGTTCCTACAATGAGCAGTTCTTC. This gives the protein CASSSSGGSYNEQFF.